Following are 23 T cell receptor beta chains from one sample sequenced in a study of blood T cell repertoires in COVID-19. The table came from immunoSEQ multiplex PCR; TCRdb's copy has only in-frame clones and leaves some out. The profile shows approximately 130,000 clones, about 86% of them singletons. The sequenced sample consisted of peripheral blood. These receptors were collected from a woman in her forties or fifties who had recovered from COVID-19.

This rearrangement joins TRBV9 to TRBJ2-2, with 7 bases lining up with TRBD1. Germline assignment: CDR1 SGDLS and CDR2 YYNGEE. The CDR3 loop spans 15 amino acids. V was pared by 0 bases and J by 9 bases, with 8 bases of the junction left unmatched. Written as DNA, the CDR3 is TGTGCCAGCAGCGTAGACGGACAGGATTTAAGGGAGCTGTTTTTT. The encoded protein is CASSVDGQDLRELFF.

CDR3 DNA: TGTGCCAGCAGTCTTCGGGACAGGGATGGCTACACCTTC. It codes for CASSLRDRDGYTF. The chain carries TRBV6-2 or TRBV6-3 and TRBJ1-2, with TRBD1 identical over 9 bases. Germline V gives CDR1 MNHEY, CDR2 SVGEGT. This CDR3 has 13 residues. J was trimmed by 6 bases and V by 5 bases; bases with no gene match: 4.

A single count supports this clone. This chain links TRBV4-1 with TRBJ2-7, with a weak D call TRBD2 (5 bases). V lost 1 base to trimming and J lost 3 bases, with 10 bases between them. This CDR3 is 14 amino acids long. Germline V CDR1 and CDR2: MGHRA, YSYEKL. The CDR3 nucleotides read TGCGCCAGCAGCCAAGCTGAGGGCAACTACGAGCAGTACTTC. As protein: CASSQAEGNYEQYF.

The chain combines TRBV20-1 with TRBJ1-5; D call uncertain. Germline V gene data show CDR1 as DFQATT and CDR2 as SNEGSKA (reference sequence). V lost 6 bases and J lost 4, with 7 bases in between. The length of the CDR3 is 11 residues. DNA of the CDR3: TGCAGTGCCGCTAATAATCAGCCCCAGCATTTT. Translated, it gives CSAANNQPQHF.

The rearrangement joins TRBV15 to TRBJ2-7, with 9 bases fitting TRBD1. Germline assignment: CDR1 LNHNV and CDR2 YYDKDF (reference sequence). The CDR3 length is 14 residues. The V segment lost 6 bases and the J segment 2 bases; nucleotides outside the gene matches: 5. CDR3 sequence reads: CATSPRQGAYEQYF. For the CDR3, the DNA is TGTGCCACCAGTCCGCGACAGGGGGCCTACGAGCAGTACTTC.

The J gene is TRBJ2-5, the V gene TRBV2; 8 nucleotides agree with TRBD2. Germline trimming cut 8 bases from V and 0 bases from J; bases unmatched to any gene: 2. The CDR3 sequence is 13 residues long. CDR1 and CDR2 from the germline V gene are SNHLY and FYNNEI. DNA for the CDR3: TGTGCCAGCTGCGGGGGGTACCAAGAGACCCAGTACTTC. Translation gives CASCGGYQETQYF.

The V call is TRBV3-1 (or the pseudogene TRBV3-2), the J call TRBJ1-1; D remains ambiguous. V dropped 4 bases and J dropped 9 bases, with 15 bases sitting between them. The CDR3 runs to 13 residues. Germline lookup yields CDR1 LGHDT and CDR2 YNNKEL (reference sequence). The CDR3 here is CASSPGREPQAFF. For the CDR3, the DNA is TGTGCCAGCAGCCCCGGTAGGGAGCCTCAAGCTTTCTTT.

This chain links TRBV4-2 with TRBJ2-2; D is ambiguous. The CDR3 runs to 13 residues. CDR1 LGHNA and CDR2 YNFKEQ come from the germline V gene. The V end lost 1 base, the J end lost 5 bases, and 5 bases lay between the germline ends. The CDR3 region is CASSQGVTGELFF. In nucleotides, the CDR3 is TGTGCCAGCAGCCAAGGAGTGACCGGGGAGCTGTTTTTT.

V gene TRBV6-2 or TRBV6-3 combines with J gene TRBJ2-2; 13 nucleotides line up with TRBD2. V shed 4 bases and J 5 bases; nucleotides not matched to a gene: 7. Germline CDR1 is MNHEY and CDR2 is SVGEGT. This CDR3 has 17 residues. In DNA form, the CDR3 reads TGTGCCAGCAGTTCCAGACTAGCGGGAGGTGGAACCGGGGAGCTGTTTTTT. Translated: CASSSRLAGGGTGELFF.

The chain is built from TRBV6-5 and TRBJ2-5; D ambiguous. The CDR3 extends over 13 amino acids. Trimming left V 4 bases short and J 7 bases short, with 13 bases between. Looked up from germline, CDR1 is MNHEY and CDR2 is SVGAGI. The CDR3, as DNA: TGTGCCAGCAGTTCTATGCGGATCGGGACCCAGTACTTC. This codes for CASSSMRIGTQYF.

This clone has just one count. J is TRBJ2-5 and V is TRBV18; the D gene is possibly TRBD1 (6 bases). V was pared by 3 bases and J by 2 bases, with 10 bases between. The germline V gene encodes CDR1 KGHSH and CDR2 LQKENI. The CDR3 is made up of 14 amino acids. The CDR3 DNA is TGTGCCAGCTCACCTCAAGGACAGCAAGAGACCCAGTACTTC. This sequence encodes CASSPQGQQETQYF.

V gene TRBV5-8 combines with J gene TRBJ1-4, with 8 bases fitting TRBD1. CDR1 and CDR2 (germline): SGHTS, YDEGEE. The V gene end was trimmed by 10 bases and the J gene end by 10 bases; junction bases not matched to a gene: 9. The CDR3 length is 12 residues. The CDR3 sequence: CAVTRGRGKLFF. CDR3 DNA sequence: TGTGCCGTAACCAGGGGGCGAGGAAAACTGTTTTTT. Together with reference TRBV5-8 and TRBJ1-4, the CDR3 gives the full variable domain: EAGVTQSPTHLIKTRGQQATLRCSPISGHTSVYWYQQALGLGLQFLLWYDEGEERNRGNFPPRFSGRQFPNYSSELNVNALELEDSALYLCAVTRGRGKLFFGSGTQLSVL.

The chain recombines TRBV10-3 with TRBJ1-5; no reliable D call. Germline V gives CDR1 ENHRY, CDR2 SYGVKD. V shed 3 bases and J shed 5 bases, with 11 bases lying between them. The CDR3 consists of 14 residues. Here the CDR3 DNA reads TGTGCCATCAGTGACGAGCCAGGCCATCAGCCCCAGCATTTT. Protein: CAISDEPGHQPQHF.

The genes are TRBV7-9 and TRBJ2-7; TRBD2 matches at 8 bases. The CDR3 sequence is 15 residues long. Germline-derived CDR1 and CDR2 are SEHNR and FQNEAQ (reference sequence). Germline trimming cut 5 bases from V and 0 bases from J; bases unmatched to any gene: 6. CDR3: CASSKLADLSYEQYF. CDR3 DNA: TGTGCCAGCAGCAAACTAGCGGACCTCTCCTACGAGCAGTACTTC.

This clone has ten or more counts. The chain joins TRBV23-1 to TRBJ1-4; 9 bases are shared with TRBD1. TRBV23-1 is known as an ORF, though its function is uncertain. This CDR3 is built from 15 residues. V lost 8 bases and J lost 5; bases outside the gene matches: 9. The CDR3 sequence: CASPRRDRDNEKLFF. The CDR3 coding sequence is TGCGCCAGCCCCCGACGGGACAGGGACAATGAAAAACTGTTTTTT.

In DNA, the CDR3 is TGCGCCAGTACTAGCGGGGGGAGCTCCTACGAGCAGTACTTC. Encoded protein: CASTSGGSSYEQYF. The chain joins TRBV5-1 to TRBJ2-7, with TRBD2 matching over 12 bases. This CDR3 comprises 14 residues. V was pared by 8 bases and J by 0 bases, with 3 bases of the junction left unmatched. Looked up from germline, CDR1 is SGHRS and CDR2 is YFSETQ.

The table lists this clone with a count of one. V gene TRBV28 combines with J gene TRBJ1-3, with D unclear. Trimming took 9 bases from V and 0 from J, leaving 21 bases between them. The CDR3 runs 17 residues. The V gene's germline CDR1 is MDHEN and CDR2 SYDVKM. The CDR3 coding sequence is TGTGCCAGTTCCTCCTCCTCCCACTTCTTCTCTGGAAACACCATATATTTT. This codes for CASSSSSHFFSGNTIYF.

This chain links TRBV2 with TRBJ2-1; 7 bases match TRBD2. Germline CDR1 reads SNHLY; CDR2 reads FYNNEI. V gave up 9 bases and J gave up 5 bases; unmatched junction bases: 16. This CDR3 is 16 amino acids long. The CDR3 protein is CASGEGPTGVHNEQFF. The CDR3 region has the DNA TGTGCCAGTGGGGAGGGGCCAACCGGAGTCCACAATGAGCAGTTCTTC.

The chain uses TRBV29-1 and TRBJ2-2; 7 bases are a match to TRBD1. The CDR3 runs to 13 residues. The germline gives CDR1 SQVTM, CDR2 ANQGSEA. Trimming at V came to 6 bases and at J to 6 bases, leaving 7 bases not matched to a gene. The CDR3 loop reads CSVATDRSGELFF. The DNA of the CDR3 is TGCAGCGTGGCGACGGACAGGTCCGGGGAGCTGTTTTTT.

The chain recombines TRBV5-4 with TRBJ2-5; TRBD2 aligns across 10 bases. The CDR3 extends over 16 amino acids. CDR1 is SGHNT, CDR2 YYREEE, per germline (reference sequence). Trimming cost V 0 bases and J 5 bases; bases outside gene matches: 7. The CDR3 nucleotides are TGTGCCAGCAGCTTGGGGGAGCGGGGGGGCATGGAGACCCAGTACTTC. Protein product: CASSLGERGGMETQYF.

The rearrangement uses TRBV18 and TRBJ1-1, with 7 bases that match TRBD1. The CDR3 is made up of 16 amino acids. The V and J ends lost 0 bases and 10 bases, in that order; junction bases with no gene match: 14. Germline lookup yields CDR1 KGHSH and CDR2 LQKENI. The CDR3 region has the DNA TGTGCCAGCTCACCACCTTCGGCTGACAGGGCACGGGGAGCTTTCTTT. Translated, it gives CASSPPSADRARGAFF.

The CDR3 region is CASITAGGEQFF. CDR3 coding DNA: TGCGCCAGCATAACAGCGGGGGGTGAGCAGTTCTTC. V gene TRBV5-1 combines with J gene TRBJ2-1; 9 bases agree with TRBD2. V lost 6 bases to trimming and J lost 9 bases; unmatched junction nucleotides: 4. The CDR3 has 12 residues. Germline V gives CDR1 SGHRS, CDR2 YFSETQ.

The V and J genes are TRBV11-3 and TRBJ2-1, with 11 bases that match TRBD2. V was pared by 1 base and J by 6 bases, with 2 bases of the junction left unmatched. CDR1 and CDR2 from the germline V gene are SGHNT and YENEEA. This CDR3 has 15 amino acids. The CDR3 nucleotides read TGTGCCAGCAGCTTAGCTAGCGGGAGGATCAATGAGCAGTTCTTC. It encodes CASSLASGRINEQFF.